A selection of T cell receptor beta chains follows, all from one sample in a study of cytomegalovirus exposure and HLA in healthy donors. Some clones are missing from TCRdb's copy, which holds only in-frame ones; the method was immunoSEQ multiplex PCR. The table shows under 95,000 clones, with 6.5% to 8% occurring only once. Sequenced: PBMCs. The receptors shown here come from a man aged 50-59 years in good health and CMV-seronegative. The CDR3 runs from the conserved cysteine through the conserved F or W. The D gene is left open where the match is weak. Expanded clones are given a class, and other clones once, few, many or no size at all.

>TRBV5-1|.|.|TRBJ2-7
CASRLGTGIYEQYF
TGCGCCAGCAGATTGGGAACAGGGATCTACGAGCAGTACTTC
>TRBV18|few|.|TRBJ2-1
CASSPGAYNEQFF
TGTGCCAGCTCGCCTGGGGCTTACAATGAGCAGTTCTTC
>TRBV14|few|.|TRBJ1-2
CASSQDYSHGYTF
TGTGCCAGCAGCCAAGATTATTCCCATGGCTACACCTTC
>TRBV5-1|few|.|TRBJ2-1
CASSLELATNEQFF
TGCGCCAGCAGCTTGGAGCTAGCGACCAATGAGCAGTTCTTC
>TRBV7-8|few|.|TRBJ1-1
CASSLGGGSEAFF
TGTGCCAGCAGCTTAGGAGGAGGAAGTGAAGCTTTCTTT
>TRBV4-3|.|TRBD2|TRBJ2-3
CASSQGASGRADTQYF
TGCGCCAGCAGCCAAGGAGCTAGCGGGAGGGCAGATACGCAGTATTTT
>TRBV6-5|.|.|TRBJ1-3
CASSLTVSGNTIYF
TGTGCCAGCAGCCTAACAGTCTCTGGAAACACCATATATTTT
>TRBV25-1|.|TRBD2|TRBJ2-5
CASSEGGEKETQYF
TGTGCCAGCAGTGAAGGGGGGGAGAAGGAGACCCAGTACTTC
>TRBV27|.|.|TRBJ1-3
CASSLLPGNTIYF
TGTGCCAGCAGTTTATTGCCCGGGAACACCATATATTTT
>TRBV7-8|.|TRBD2|TRBJ2-5
CASSLRVTQRGVKETQYF
TGTGCCAGCAGCTTAAGGGTGACCCAGCGGGGGGTTAAAGAGACCCAGTACTTC
>TRBV9|.|.|TRBJ1-2
CASSDTGGTYNYGYTF
TGTGCCAGCAGCGACACCGGGGGAACTTATAACTATGGCTACACCTTC
>TRBV9|few|TRBD2|TRBJ2-1
CASSVDPGGRSYNEQFF
TGTGCCAGCAGCGTAGATCCGGGAGGGAGGTCCTACAATGAGCAGTTCTTC
>TRBV6-1|few|TRBD2|TRBJ2-7
CASSEVLAGEQYF
TGTGCCAGCAGTGAAGTGCTAGCGGGGGAGCAGTACTTC
>TRBV27|.|TRBD1|TRBJ2-5
CASSLGDRGRETQYF
TGTGCCAGCAGTTTAGGGGACAGGGGGCGAGAGACCCAGTACTTC
>TRBV5-1|few|.|TRBJ1-5
CASSLVPQAQPQHF
TGCGCCAGCAGCTTGGTTCCCCAGGCTCAGCCCCAGCATTTT
>TRBV28|.|TRBD1|TRBJ1-4
CASFRGVDEKLFF
TGTGCCAGCTTCAGGGGGGTTGATGAAAAACTGTTTTTT
>TRBV5-5|.|.|TRBJ2-7
CASSFQTTGNEQYF
TGTGCCAGCAGCTTTCAAACTACAGGGAACGAGCAGTACTTC
>TRBV7-9|few|.|TRBJ1-1
CASSFSTNTEAFF
TGTGCCAGCAGCTTTAGCACGAACACTGAAGCTTTCTTT
>TRBV19|.|TRBD1|TRBJ2-3
CAIGTGAYTDTQYF
TGTGCCATCGGGACAGGAGCCTACACAGATACGCAGTATTTT
>TRBV28|few|.|TRBJ2-1
CASSPTGNEQFF
TGTGCCAGCAGCCCCACCGGCAATGAGCAGTTCTTC
>TRBV11-3|few|TRBD1|TRBJ2-1
CASSPGQAQALDEQFF
TGTGCCAGCAGCCCGGGACAGGCCCAGGCTTTAGATGAGCAGTTCTTC
>TRBV19|few|TRBD1|TRBJ2-5
CASSPDLLDRAQKTQYF
TGTGCCAGTAGCCCTGACTTATTAGACAGGGCACAAAAGACCCAGTACTTC
>TRBV28|.|.|TRBJ1-5
CASSPGGRRDQPQHF
TGTGCCAGCAGCCCCGGGGGGAGAAGAGATCAGCCCCAGCATTTT
>TRBV28|.|TRBD1|TRBJ1-1
CASETGQEKSTEAFF
TGTGCCAGCGAAACCGGACAGGAAAAGAGCACTGAAGCTTTCTTT
>TRBV7-6|few|TRBD2|TRBJ2-3
CASSSQPGLNTDTQYF
TGTGCCAGCAGCTCACAGCCGGGACTAAACACAGATACGCAGTATTTT
>TRBV6-4|.|.|TRBJ1-1
CASSDSSRGGLNTEAFF
TGTGCCAGCAGTGACTCGAGCAGGGGCGGACTGAACACTGAAGCTTTCTTT
>TRBV30|few|TRBD1|TRBJ2-1
CAWSWTGSGYNEQFF
TGTGCCTGGAGTTGGACAGGGTCTGGCTACAATGAGCAGTTCTTC
>TRBV15|few|.|TRBJ1-4
CATSRDARINEKLFF
TGTGCCACCAGCAGAGATGCCAGGATTAATGAAAAACTGTTTTTT
>TRBV10-3|few|.|TRBJ2-7
CAISDWLSGPPYEQYF
TGTGCCATCAGTGATTGGCTTAGCGGACCTCCCTACGAGCAGTACTTC
>TRBV29-1|.|.|TRBJ1-1
CSVEGAMNTEAFF
TGCAGCGTTGAAGGGGCGATGAACACTGAAGCTTTCTTT
>TRBV5-5|.|.|TRBJ1-4
CASSSGATNEKLFF
TGTGCCAGCAGTTCAGGGGCAACTAATGAAAAACTGTTTTTT
>TRBV28|few|.|TRBJ1-3
CASSFGGFGNTIYF
TGTGCCAGCAGTTTCGGGGGATTTGGAAACACCATATATTTT
>TRBV28|.|TRBD1|TRBJ2-5
CASSRQGARETQYF
TGTGCCAGCAGCCGACAGGGGGCAAGGGAGACCCAGTACTTC
>TRBV27|few|TRBD2|TRBJ2-5
CASSVLAGGRETQYF
TGTGCCAGCAGTGTCCTAGCGGGGGGGCGGGAGACCCAGTACTTC
>TRBV28|few|TRBD2|TRBJ2-3
CANRTSGRGTDTQYF
TGTGCCAACAGGACTAGCGGGAGAGGGACAGATACGCAGTATTTT
>TRBV5-4|many|.|TRBJ1-4
CASSLAATNEKLFF
TGTGCCAGCAGCTTGGCAGCAACTAATGAAAAACTGTTTTTT
>TRBV28|.|TRBD2|TRBJ2-7
CASSSAVAGTLYEQYF
TGTGCCAGCAGTTCCGCTGTAGCGGGAACTCTCTACGAGCAGTACTTC
>TRBV6-5|few|.|TRBJ1-6
CASTRRGLGSPLHF
TGTGCCAGCACCCGTCGGGGTTTAGGCTCACCCCTCCACTTT
>TRBV7-2|few|TRBD2|TRBJ2-2
CASSWTSGRAGELFF
TGTGCCAGCAGCTGGACTAGCGGGAGGGCCGGGGAGCTGTTTTTT
>TRBV15|.|TRBD2|TRBJ2-2
CATSPGLGEHTGELFF
TGTGCCACCAGCCCCGGACTAGGGGAGCACACCGGGGAGCTGTTTTTT
>TRBV5-4|.|TRBD1|TRBJ2-7
CASSYAPGQGANEQYF
TGTGCCAGCAGCTACGCTCCGGGACAGGGGGCGAACGAGCAGTACTTC
>TRBV13|.|.|TRBJ2-7
CASSSGRANEQYF
TGTGCCAGCAGCTCAGGCCGAGCTAACGAGCAGTACTTC
>TRBV28|.|.|TRBJ2-2
CATQGQGGHTGELFF
TGTGCCACCCAAGGGCAGGGGGGACACACCGGGGAGCTGTTTTTT
>TRBV27|few|.|TRBJ1-2
CASSLFGEGGYGYTF
TGTGCCAGCAGTTTATTCGGTGAAGGAGGCTATGGCTACACCTTC
>TRBV10-2|.|.|TRBJ2-1
CASSGSGGRNEQFF
TGCGCCAGCAGTGGTTCGGGGGGCCGAAATGAGCAGTTCTTC
>TRBV9|few|TRBD1|TRBJ2-5
CASSVALSIGTGTIQETQYF
TGTGCCAGCAGCGTAGCTCTAAGTATTGGGACAGGGACGATCCAAGAGACCCAGTACTTC
>TRBV5-6|.|.|TRBJ2-7
CASNSETGLTYEQYF
TGTGCCAGCAACTCAGAGACGGGTCTTACCTACGAGCAGTACTTC
>TRBV6-1|few|TRBD2|TRBJ2-1
CASSAGTINEQFF
TGTGCCAGCAGTGCGGGGACTATCAATGAGCAGTTCTTC
>TRBV7-6|few|.|TRBJ2-3
CASSLGRGSTDTQYF
TGTGCCAGCAGCTTAGGTCGGGGTAGCACAGATACGCAGTATTTT
>TRBV10-2|.|TRBD1|TRBJ1-1
CASGAGGTEAFF
TGCGCCAGCGGGGCAGGGGGTACTGAAGCTTTCTTT
>TRBV10-3|.|.|TRBJ1-3
CAISSTRGSGNTIYF
TGTGCCATCAGTAGCACAAGGGGCTCTGGAAACACCATATATTTT
>TRBV5-1|.|TRBD2|TRBJ2-1
CASSFGSGDASYNEQFF
TGCGCCAGCAGCTTCGGTAGCGGGGATGCCTCCTACAATGAGCAGTTCTTC
>TRBV28|.|.|TRBJ1-2
CASSPWDKVNYGYTF
TGTGCCAGCAGTCCGTGGGACAAGGTTAACTATGGCTACACCTTC
>TRBV10-1|few|TRBD2|TRBJ2-3
CASSLAGTDTQYF
TGCGCCAGCAGCCTAGCGGGCACAGATACGCAGTATTTT
>TRBV7-3|few|TRBD2|TRBJ2-1
CASSSQGGRTYNEQFF
TGTGCCAGCAGCTCCCAGGGCGGGAGGACCTACAATGAGCAGTTCTTC
>TRBV18|.|TRBD2|TRBJ2-2
CASSPPTSGRSTGELFF
TGTGCCAGCTCACCACCGACTAGCGGGAGAAGCACCGGGGAGCTGTTTTTT
>TRBV5-1|.|.|TRBJ2-7
CASTSTSYEQYF
TGCGCCAGCACCAGTACCTCCTACGAGCAGTACTTC